A selection of T cell receptor beta chains follows, all from one sample in a study of shared clonotypes between healthy human individuals. Profiling relied on immunoSEQ multiplex PCR, and the TCRdb table lists in-frame clones only, not all of them. The sample has 2 million to 2.5 million clones, around 90% seen once. Sequencing was done on a sample of naive CD4+ T cells from PBMCs. The receptors here all came from a man aged 18 to 29 in good health. Some clones in this sample may be carry-over from other donors' samples. The CDR3 runs from the conserved cysteine through the conserved F or W. A D gene is named only where the DNA matches it firmly. Clone size is shown for a subset of rows, as once, few, many or a class of expanded clone.

clone size	D gene	V gene	J gene	CDR3 protein	CDR3 DNA
NA	TRBD2	TRBV6-6	TRBJ2-7	CASSYSDTGGKEQYF	TGTGCCAGCAGTTACTCGGACACGGGGGGGAAAGAGCAGTACTTC
NA	TRBD1	TRBV6-6	TRBJ2-7	CASSYSNRGYEQYF	TGTGCCAGCAGTTACTCAAACAGGGGCTACGAGCAGTACTTC
NA	NA	TRBV5-1	TRBJ1-5	CASSLYGNQPQHF	TGCGCCAGCAGCTTGTACGGCAATCAGCCCCAGCATTTT
NA	NA	TRBV4-2	TRBJ2-3	CASSPVEPGTQYF	TGTGCCAGCAGCCCGGTCGAGCCGGGTACGCAGTATTTT
NA	NA	TRBV9	TRBJ2-2	CATFLLGGTKNNTGELFF	TGTGCCACCTTCCTATTAGGGGGGACGAAGAATAACACCGGGGAGCTGTTTTTT
NA	TRBD1	TRBV18	TRBJ2-7	CASTGQGASGAYEQYF	TGTGCCAGCACAGGACAGGGGGCCTCAGGGGCCTACGAGCAGTACTTC
NA	NA	TRBV5-4	TRBJ1-2	CASSLGSEGNYGYTF	TGTGCCAGCAGCTTGGGCTCAGAGGGAAACTATGGCTACACCTTC
NA	NA	TRBV7-3	TRBJ1-1	CASSEGALGATEAFF	TGTGCCAGCAGCGAAGGGGCCCTTGGGGCGACTGAAGCTTTCTTT
NA	NA	TRBV6-6	TRBJ1-4	CASRKDRNEKLFF	TGTGCCAGCAGGAAGGACAGAAATGAAAAACTGTTTTTT
NA	NA	TRBV15	TRBJ1-2	CATSRETGNYGYTF	TGTGCCACCAGCAGAGAAACAGGAAACTATGGCTACACCTTC
NA	NA	TRBV5-1	TRBJ2-5	CASSQGHQVETQYF	TGCGCCAGCAGTCAAGGGCACCAAGTCGAGACCCAGTACTTC
NA	TRBD1	TRBV2	TRBJ1-2	CASSAGGPYGYTF	TGTGCCAGCAGTGCAGGGGGCCCGTATGGCTACACCTTC
NA	TRBD1	TRBV5-1	TRBJ1-1	CASSFGTGGTAFF	TGCGCCAGCAGCTTCGGGACAGGGGGCACAGCTTTCTTT
NA	NA	TRBV7-9	TRBJ2-2	CASRPGQYSGELFF	TGTGCCAGCCGACCCGGACAATACTCCGGGGAGCTGTTTTTT
NA	TRBD2	TRBV6-1	TRBJ2-5	CASSEAGASGTKGETQYF	TGTGCCAGCAGTGAAGCCGGGGCTAGCGGGACCAAGGGAGAGACCCAGTACTTC
NA	NA	TRBV6-5	TRBJ2-2	CASRRDVGGAGELFF	TGTGCCAGCAGGAGGGACGTAGGAGGGGCCGGGGAGCTGTTTTTT
NA	NA	TRBV2	TRBJ2-7	CASSPLQAGEQYF	TGTGCCAGCAGTCCTTTACAAGCAGGGGAGCAGTACTTC
few	NA	TRBV5-1	TRBJ1-1	CASSLGGDHTEAFF	TGCGCCAGCAGCTTGGGAGGGGATCACACTGAAGCTTTCTTT
NA	NA	TRBV7-2	TRBJ1-3	CASSLVGTHSGNTIYF	TGTGCCAGCAGCTTAGTGGGGACACACTCTGGAAACACCATATATTTT
NA	TRBD2	TRBV30	TRBJ2-2	CAWSAGTSGTGELFF	TGTGCCTGGAGTGCAGGGACTAGCGGCACCGGGGAGCTGTTTTTT
NA	NA	TRBV28	TRBJ1-5	CASGGVSQPQHF	TGTGCCTCTGGAGGGGTAAGTCAGCCCCAGCATTTT
NA	NA	TRBV9	TRBJ2-7	CASSPLTLNYEQYF	TGTGCCAGCAGCCCGTTGACTCTTAACTACGAGCAGTACTTC
NA	TRBD1	TRBV4-2	TRBJ1-5	CASSQGDRGRRGNQPQHF	TGTGCCAGCAGCCAAGGGGACAGGGGGCGAAGGGGCAATCAGCCCCAGCATTTT
NA	TRBD2	TRBV25-1	TRBJ2-3	CASRGTSGSTDTQYF	TGTGCCAGCAGGGGGACTAGCGGAAGCACAGATACGCAGTATTTT